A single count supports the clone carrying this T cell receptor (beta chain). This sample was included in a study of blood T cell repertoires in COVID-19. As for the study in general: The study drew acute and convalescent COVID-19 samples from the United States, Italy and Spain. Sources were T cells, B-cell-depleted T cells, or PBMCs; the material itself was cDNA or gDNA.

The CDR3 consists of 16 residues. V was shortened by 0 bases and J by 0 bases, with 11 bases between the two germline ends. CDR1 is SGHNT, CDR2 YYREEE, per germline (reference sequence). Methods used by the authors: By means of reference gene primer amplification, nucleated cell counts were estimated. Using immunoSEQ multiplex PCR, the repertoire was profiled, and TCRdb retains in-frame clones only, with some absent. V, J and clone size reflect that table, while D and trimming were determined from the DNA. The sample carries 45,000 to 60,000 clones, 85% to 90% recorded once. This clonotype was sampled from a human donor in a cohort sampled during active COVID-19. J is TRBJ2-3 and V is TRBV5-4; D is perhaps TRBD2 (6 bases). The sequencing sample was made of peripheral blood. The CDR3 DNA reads TGTGCCAGCAGCTTGGCCGGGCTAGCGAGCACAGATACGCAGTATTTT. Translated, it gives CASSLAGLASTDTQYF.